The present T cell receptor (beta chain) was sequenced within a study of T-cell reconstitution after alpha-beta-depleted transplantation in children (dated by TCRdb to between 2015 and 2016). Regarding the research as a whole: The study quantitatively tracked T-cell immune reconstitution after TCRalphabeta/CD19-depleted allogeneic hematopoietic cell transplantation in children using TCR repertoire profiling.

Reading from cysteine to phenylalanine, the CDR3 counts 13 amino acids. Just the 39-base CDR3 DNA is kept, in frame starting at base 1. CDR1 and CDR2 (SGHVS, FQNEAQ) derive from the germline V gene. A distance of 9 bases separates the germline ends of V and J, which lose 6 bases and 0 bases respectively. Points the paper makes about the study in general: Apparently early alphabetaT-cell count recovery about two months after transplant reportedly relied on only several hundred rapidly expanded clones derived from non-depleted graft cells. In some patients, the high TCRbeta diversity seen at day 60 was put down to recipient T cells and intrathymic progenitors that had survived conditioning. The frequencies of hyperexpanded clones fell over the following months, and after one year, T-cell counts and TCRbeta diversity were mostly attributed to newly produced T cells.

This clonotype came up a few times. Its antigen target is currently unknown. No base qualities exist here, and no much larger clone lies one base off it. The library was obtained by PCR. The sample was run on an Illumina HiSeq 2500. TCR libraries were prepared with molecular barcoding, using unique molecular identifiers to normalize TCRbeta repertoire quantification. The public reads were quality trimmed at Q25 with fastp and then assembled into clones with MiXCR by TCRdb, keeping productive beta chains. Duplicate CDR3 protein sequences are folded into a single record with the most common DNA and genes. Counted in this sample were approximately 47,000 distinct CDR3 sequences; under 60% of them appeared once. Jointly, the top ten make up around two fifths of the sample. What this sample's treatment or condition label stands for: allogeneic hematopoietic cell transplantation with graft depleted of TCRalphabeta T cells and CD19 B cells. The transplant recipients were children given TCRalphabeta/CD19-depleted allogeneic hematopoietic cell grafts.

The clonotype was recovered from a boy in the first two years of life with SCID, due to receive a stem cell transplant. The sequence joins TRBV7-8 to TRBJ2-7; the best D guess is TRBD1, with 6 bases matching. Sequencing used peripheral blood, obtained before TCRalphabeta/CD19-depleted stem cell transplant. DNA sequence: TGTGCCAGCAGGGGACACAGCTCCTACGAGCAGTACTTC. Its translation is CASRGHSSYEQYF.